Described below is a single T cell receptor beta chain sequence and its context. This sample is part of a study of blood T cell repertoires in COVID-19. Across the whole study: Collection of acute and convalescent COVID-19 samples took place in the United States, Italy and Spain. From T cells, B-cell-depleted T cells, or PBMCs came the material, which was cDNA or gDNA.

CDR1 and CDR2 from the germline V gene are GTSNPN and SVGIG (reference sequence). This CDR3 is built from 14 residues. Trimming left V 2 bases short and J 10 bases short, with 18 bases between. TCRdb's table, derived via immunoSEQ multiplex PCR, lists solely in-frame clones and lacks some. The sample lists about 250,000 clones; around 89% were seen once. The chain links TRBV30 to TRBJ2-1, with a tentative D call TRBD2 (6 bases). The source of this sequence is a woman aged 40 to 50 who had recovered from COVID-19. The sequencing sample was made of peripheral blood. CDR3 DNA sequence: TGTGCCTGGAGTATTAAGGGAGGCCGGGGCGAGCAGTTCTTC. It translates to CAWSIKGGRGEQFF.